Following are 30 T cell receptor beta chains from one sample sequenced in a study of T cells in localized non-small cell lung cancer. Method: immunoSEQ multiplex PCR; TCRdb's copy keeps in-frame clones and lacks some. The sample records tens of thousands of clones, around four fifths being singletons. Sequenced here: peripheral blood, sampled before any cancer treatment. These receptors all stem from a female donor older than 55 with stage I lung adenocarcinoma.

DNA of the CDR3: TGTGCCAGCAGTTACTCGGACAGGCCAAACTATGGCTACACCTTC. As protein: CASSYSDRPNYGYTF. The rearrangement links TRBV6-6 to TRBJ1-2; TRBD1 matches 7 bases. V shed 0 bases and J 2 bases; nucleotides not matched to a gene: 3. CDR1 and CDR2 (germline): MNHNY, SVGAGI (reference sequence). There are 15 residues in the CDR3.

The chain combines TRBV11-2 with TRBJ2-1; possibly TRBD2 for D (6 bases). V was cut by 6 bases and J by 7 bases, with 10 bases left in between. CDR3 length: 12 residues. Germline loops: CDR1 SGHAT, CDR2 FQNNGV. This CDR3 is CASSRESNEQFF. The CDR3 DNA sequence: TGTGCCAGCAGTCGGGAGTCTAATGAGCAGTTCTTC.

This clone was picked up many times. V and J are TRBV6-6 and TRBJ2-1; no firm D call. The CDR3 runs 10 residues. V was pared by 6 bases and J by 7 bases, with 4 bases between. CDR1 and CDR2 from the germline V gene are MNHNY and SVGAGI (reference sequence). CDR3 sequence (DNA): TGTGCCAGCAGCTGGAATGAGCAGTTCTTC. It codes for CASSWNEQFF.

This clone appeared a single time. As DNA, the CDR3 is TGTGCCAGCAGTGAAGTCGGCCAGTTCTATGGCTACACCTTC. Its translation is CASSEVGQFYGYTF. The chain uses TRBV6-1 and TRBJ1-2; D is unclear. With 1 base removed from V and 4 bases from J, the gap between germline ends came to 10 bases. This CDR3 region has 14 residues. From germline, CDR1 is MNHNS and CDR2 SASEGT.

The V gene is TRBV2, the J gene TRBJ2-5; D not resolved. Trimming cost V 5 bases and J 4 bases, with 17 bases left between them. Germline V gives CDR1 SNHLY, CDR2 FYNNEI. This CDR3 is built from 15 residues. Here the CDR3 reads CASSLTGIYRETQYF. CDR3 DNA: TGTGCCAGCAGTCTGACTGGAATCTATAGAGAGACCCAGTACTTC. The whole variable domain, filled in from reference TRBV2 and TRBJ2-5, reads EPEVTQTPSHQVTQMGQEVILRCVPISNHLYFYWYRQILGQKVEFLVSFYNNEISEKSEIFDDQFSVERPDGSNFTLKIRSTKLEDSAMYFCASSLTGIYRETQYFGPGTRLLVL.

The rearrangement links TRBV19 to TRBJ2-6; 9 bases map to TRBD2. The junction had 6 bases not matched to a gene; V was cut back by 3 bases and J by 3 bases. The V gene's germline CDR1 is LNHDA and CDR2 SQIVND (reference sequence). This CDR3 has 17 residues. As DNA, the CDR3 is TGTGCCAGTAGTATGGCTAGCGGGACTGGTGGGGCCAACGTCCTGACTTTC. Residues: CASSMASGTGGANVLTF.

This clone came up once. The V gene is TRBV15, the J gene TRBJ1-5; the match to TRBD1 covers 7 bases. Trimming removed 8 bases from V and 2 bases from J; junction bases left unmatched: 3. The CDR3 consists of 13 residues. Germline V CDR1 and CDR2: LNHNV, YYDKDF (reference sequence). The CDR3 nucleotides read TGTGCCACCCAGGGGGGGCGCAATCAGCCCCAGCATTTT. It codes for CATQGGRNQPQHF. Complete variable domain (other parts from reference TRBV15 and TRBJ1-5): DAMVIQNPRYQVTQFGKPVTLSCSQTLNHNVMYWYQQKSSQAPKLLFHYYDKDFNNEADTPDNFQSRRPNTSFCFLDIRSPGLGDTAMYLCATQGGRNQPQHFGDGTRLSIL.

The V and J genes are TRBV5-1 and TRBJ2-2, with TRBD2 matching over 12 bases. Germline V gene sequence: CDR1 SGHRS, CDR2 YFSETQ. V lost 3 bases, J lost 2 bases, and 5 bases stayed unmatched. There are 17 residues in the CDR3. In nucleotides, the CDR3 is TGCGCCAGCAGCTCCCTACTAGCGGGAGGCAACACCGGGGAGCTGTTTTTT. Translating it yields CASSSLLAGGNTGELFF.

This clone was found a few times. The chain is built from TRBV14 and TRBJ1-1; D remains ambiguous. Trimming shortened V by 1 base and J by 2 bases, and 5 bases separated the two germline ends. The CDR3 is 13 residues long. Looked up from germline, CDR1 is SGHDN and CDR2 is FVKESK. The CDR3 DNA sequence: TGTGCCAGCAGCCAAGGGATTAACACTGAAGCTTTCTTT. Its protein product is CASSQGINTEAFF.

The chain carries TRBV27 and TRBJ2-4, with D possibly matching TRBD1 (7 bases). The V and J ends lost 3 bases and 9 bases respectively, with 12 bases between them. The CDR3 contains 13 residues. Germline CDR1 reads MNHEY; CDR2 reads SMNVEV (reference sequence). The CDR3 nucleotides read TGTGCCAGCAGTTTTTCAGGGGGAGGCATTCAGTACTTC. It encodes CASSFSGGGIQYF.

The chain couples TRBV28 to TRBJ2-4, with 7 positions matching TRBD1. V shed 3 bases and J 4 bases; nucleotides not matched to a gene: 6. The CDR3 covers 15 residues. CDR1 and CDR2 from the germline V gene are MDHEN and SYDVKM. The CDR3 DNA reads TGTGCCAGCAGTTTGTGGTCAGGGGGAAAAAACATTCAGTACTTC. It encodes CASSLWSGGKNIQYF.

The chain has TRBV11-3 and TRBJ2-4; 7 bases are a match to TRBD2. CDR1 SGHNT and CDR2 YENEEA come from the germline V gene. This CDR3 is built from 15 residues. Losses at the gene ends were 4 bases for V and 11 bases for J; bases not matched to a gene: 14. CDR3 DNA: TGTGCCAGCAGCTCCTTCATGGGGAGGGGACGCTTTCAGTACTTC. It encodes CASSSFMGRGRFQYF.

The chain has TRBV19 and TRBJ2-2, with 9 bases aligning to TRBD1. Germline V gene sequence: CDR1 LNHDA, CDR2 SQIVND (reference sequence). This CDR3 has 16 residues. J lost 1 base, V lost 4 bases, and 4 bases had no gene match. CDR3 in amino acids: CASSRETGGNTGELFF. In nucleotides, the CDR3 is TGTGCCAGTAGTAGAGAGACAGGGGGGAACACCGGGGAGCTGTTTTTT.

This clone has a single count. The genes are TRBV19 and TRBJ2-7; weak D call: TRBD2 (6 bases). The V gene lost 5 bases and the J gene lost 2 bases, with 19 bases spanning the gap. CDR3 length: 16 amino acids. Germline lookup yields CDR1 LNHDA and CDR2 SQIVND (reference sequence). CDR3 DNA: TGTGCCAGTAGTGAGATTCTTCGGGAGATGACCTACGAGCAGTACTTC. Translated: CASSEILREMTYEQYF.

V is TRBV19 and J is TRBJ1-5, with TRBD1 identical over 7 bases. Germline V gene sequence: CDR1 LNHDA, CDR2 SQIVND (reference sequence). The CDR3 has 15 residues. The V segment lost 10 bases and the J segment 2 bases; nucleotides outside the gene matches: 11. The CDR3 region has the DNA TGTGCCACTATACCGGACAGGAGGGGCAATCAGCCCCAGCATTTT. Protein sequence: CATIPDRRGNQPQHF.

This chain joins TRBV5-1 and TRBJ2-1; D might be TRBD2 (5 bases). V lost 2 bases to trimming and J lost 4 bases, with 16 bases between them. Germline assignment: CDR1 SGHRS and CDR2 YFSETQ. The CDR3 totals 16 residues. The CDR3 loop is CASSLPGSALYNEQFF. The CDR3 region has the DNA TGCGCCAGCAGCTTACCAGGTAGCGCCCTATACAATGAGCAGTTCTTC.

The CDR3: CAWTRGLAGSETQYF. CDR3 bases: TGTGCCTGGACCAGAGGACTAGCGGGGTCAGAGACCCAGTACTTC. The genes are TRBV30 and TRBJ2-5; TRBD2 aligns across 12 bases. Trimming at V came to 4 bases and at J to 4 bases, leaving 7 bases not matched to a gene. CDR1 and CDR2 from the germline V gene are GTSNPN and SVGIG (reference sequence). The CDR3 length is 15 residues.

J is TRBJ2-1 and V is TRBV11-3, with no clear D. The ends were cut back, 2 bases at V and 4 bases at J, with 6 bases in the middle. CDR1 is SGHNT, CDR2 YENEEA, per germline. The CDR3 is 13 amino acids. The CDR3 is CASSLRPYNEQFF. CDR3 coding DNA: TGTGCCAGCAGCTTACGGCCATACAATGAGCAGTTCTTC.

V and J are TRBV12-5 and TRBJ1-5; D unclear. Trimming pared 7 bases from V and 1 base from J, leaving 5 bases between. The CDR3 has 12 amino acids. The V gene's germline CDR1 is LGHNT and CDR2 FRNRAP. The DNA of the CDR3 is TGTGCTAGTGTTCAGAGCAATCAGCCCCAGCATTTT. It encodes CASVQSNQPQHF.

In its sample, this clone was seen once. The chain joins TRBV5-4 to TRBJ2-2; 13 bases are shared with TRBD2. Germline CDR1 SGHNT, CDR2 YYREEE (reference sequence). The CDR3 contains 17 residues. The V gene end was trimmed by 0 bases and the J gene end by 3 bases; junction bases not matched to a gene: 2. In nucleotides, the CDR3 is TGTGCCAGCAGCTTGGGGGGACTAGCGGGATACACCGGGGAGCTGTTTTTT. Its protein product is CASSLGGLAGYTGELFF.

The rearrangement joins TRBV5-5 to TRBJ1-1, with 8 bases identical to TRBD1. There are 15 residues in the CDR3. V lost 4 bases to trimming and J lost 2 bases; unmatched junction nucleotides: 7. Germline V gene data show CDR1 as SGHKS and CDR2 as YYEKEE (reference sequence). This chain's CDR3 is CASSTAGQGNTEAFF. The DNA of the CDR3 is TGTGCCAGCAGCACAGCCGGACAGGGAAACACTGAAGCTTTCTTT.

The chain uses TRBV10-3 and TRBJ2-3; TRBD2 matches at 9 bases. The CDR3 covers 14 residues. The germline gives CDR1 ENHRY, CDR2 SYGVKD. After removal of 8 bases from V and 2 bases from J, the junction contained 5 bases not matched to a gene. The chain's CDR3 is CAIGASGNTDTQYF. CDR3 DNA: TGTGCCATCGGGGCTAGCGGGAACACAGATACGCAGTATTTT.

The chain joins TRBV19 to TRBJ2-7; D possibly corresponds to TRBD2 (5 bases). In germline, CDR1 is LNHDA, CDR2 SQIVND (reference sequence). Deletions cut 5 bases from V and 4 bases from J, with 15 bases between. The CDR3 has 14 residues. Here the CDR3 DNA reads TGTGCCAGTAGTTGGAGGTACGGGCCTTACGAGCAGTACTTC. This encodes CASSWRYGPYEQYF.

The gene calls are TRBV30 and TRBJ1-4; D perhaps matches TRBD1 (5 bases). The CDR3 runs to 14 residues. Trimming took 3 bases from V and 0 from J, leaving 8 bases between them. The germline V gene has CDR1 GTSNPN and CDR2 SVGIG (reference sequence). The CDR3 here is CAWRLGATNEKLFF. In nucleotides, the CDR3 is TGTGCCTGGAGACTGGGGGCAACTAATGAAAAACTGTTTTTT.

This clone occurred once. V gene TRBV7-2 combines with J gene TRBJ1-2, with D unresolved. CDR3 length equals 14 residues. The V gene lost 0 bases and the J gene lost 2 bases, with 7 bases spanning the gap. CDR1 and CDR2 from the germline V gene are SGHTA and FQGNSA. The CDR3 sequence: CASSLAWRNYGYTF. The DNA for the CDR3 is TGTGCCAGCAGCTTAGCGTGGCGGAACTATGGCTACACCTTC. The full variable domain, completed using reference TRBV7-2 and TRBJ1-2, is GAGVSQSPSNKVTEKGKDVELRCDPISGHTALYWYRQSLGQGLEFLIYFQGNSAPDKSGLPSDRFSAERTGGSVSTLTIQRTQQEDSAVYLCASSLAWRNYGYTFGSGTRLTVV.

The V call is TRBV2, the J call TRBJ1-5; D unclear. The length of the CDR3 is 15 residues. V was clipped by 6 bases and J by 1 base, with 13 bases between them. The germline CDR1 and CDR2 sequences are SNHLY and FYNNEI. The CDR3 DNA sequence: TGTGCCAGCAGATTTGGACTGAACAGCAATCAGCCCCAGCATTTT. It translates to CASRFGLNSNQPQHF.

This clone was seen only once. This chain connects TRBV19 to TRBJ1-2, with D tentatively TRBD1 (6 bases). CDR3 length: 14 amino acids. Germline loops: CDR1 LNHDA, CDR2 SQIVND (reference sequence). Trimming stripped 6 bases from V and 5 bases from J, with 16 bases between. CDR3 in DNA: TGTGCCAGTAGACCGGACAGTACATTTTATGGCTACACCTTC. Translated, it gives CASRPDSTFYGYTF.

This clone was observed a single time. The same CDR3 arises from other DNA sequences in this sample as well. The chain is built from TRBV29-1 and TRBJ1-1; 7 bases agree with TRBD1. The CDR3 loop spans 13 amino acids. Trimming at V came to 6 bases and at J to 1 base, leaving 5 bases not matched to a gene. CDR1 SQVTM and CDR2 ANQGSEA come from the germline V gene. CDR3 amino acids: CSVRTGGNTEAFF. As DNA, the CDR3 is TGCAGCGTCCGGACAGGAGGGAACACTGAAGCTTTCTTT.

The chain is built from TRBV5-1 and TRBJ2-3; D is possibly TRBD1 or TRBD2 (6 bases each). This CDR3 spans 15 amino acids. Germline-derived CDR1 and CDR2 are SGHRS and YFSETQ. V was trimmed by 2 bases and J by 7 bases, leaving 17 bases between them. CDR3 sequence (DNA): TGCGCCAGCAGCTTAAAAGGGGGGCCAGAAAATACGCAGTATTTT. Protein: CASSLKGGPENTQYF.

This clone was observed once. The V and J genes are TRBV19 and TRBJ1-1; TRBD1 aligns across 11 bases. This CDR3 has 18 amino acids. Germline V CDR1 and CDR2: LNHDA, SQIVND (reference sequence). Unmatched junction bases numbered 13, after V lost 4 bases and J lost 3 bases. The CDR3 bases are TGTGCCAGTAGTAAGCGAGGGGGACAGGGGGGACATGACACTGAAGCTTTCTTT. As protein: CASSKRGGQGGHDTEAFF.